This TCR beta chain is from a study of T cell responses to AZD1222 COVID-19 vaccine. There are 15 residues in the CDR3. V lost 5 bases, J lost 1 base, and 4 bases stayed unmatched. The germline V gene has CDR1 LNHDA and CDR2 SQIVND (reference sequence). Second-dose groups at about 4 or about 12 weeks were pooled. Assay used: immunoSEQ multiplex PCR; TCRdb lists only in-frame clones, some missing. Of approximately 150,000 clones listed, around 84% are singletons. This clonotype originated in an adult who received the AZD1222 COVID-19 vaccine. V usage is TRBV19 and J usage is TRBJ1-5, with 8 bases lining up with TRBD1. The sample was peripheral blood, taken 28 days after the second AZD1222 dose. CDR3 sequence (DNA): TGTGCCAGTAGTCCTCGGACAGGGAGCAATCAGCCCCAGCATTTT. This gives the protein CASSPRTGSNQPQHF. The full variable domain, with the rest looked up from reference TRBV19 and TRBJ1-5, is DGGITQSPKYLFRKEGQNVTLSCEQNLNHDAMYWYRQDPGQGLRLIYYSQIVNDFQKGDIAEGYSVSREKKESFPLTVTSAQKNPTAFYLCASSPRTGSNQPQHFGDGTRLSIL.